The rows below give T cell receptor beta chains drawn from one sample of a study of T cell repertoires in cytomegalovirus infection. These receptors have no known antigen. One entry per CDR3 protein results from TCRdb running MiXCR on the reads. The sample includes fewer than 900,000 distinct CDR3 sequences, roughly 28% seen only once; the top ten take 10% to 15%. Sequencing was performed on cultured CD8+ T cells from PBMCs, taken from culture after CMV antigen stimulation. The receptors derive from a human donor in good health (CMV status not recorded). Some clones in this sample may be carry-over from other donors' samples. CDR3s include the opening cysteine and the closing phenylalanine or tryptophan. The D gene is left open where the match is weak. Part of the rows lack a size; the others show once, few, many or a class for expanded clones.

clone size	J gene	D gene	V gene	CDR3 DNA	CDR3 protein
.	TRBJ1-5	TRBD1	TRBV19	TGTGCCAGTAGTATAGATCCAACAGGGGAATGGAGCAATCAGCCCCAGCATTTT	CASSIDPTGEWSNQPQHF
.	TRBJ1-1	TRBD1	TRBV5-4	TGTGCCAGCGAAGCAGGGGGGGTTGACACTGAAGCTTTCTTT	CASEAGGVDTEAFF
.	TRBJ1-1	TRBD1	TRBV5-6	TGTGCCAGCAGCTTTAAATGGGACAGGGGGTTTTACACTGAAGCTTTCTTT	CASSFKWDRGFYTEAFF
.	TRBJ2-1	.	TRBV27	TGTGCCAGCAGTTCGGACCCCTCCTACAATGAGCAGTTCTTC	CASSSDPSYNEQFF
.	TRBJ1-2	.	TRBV19	TGTGCCAGTAGTATTTTTCCCCGCTCGGGCAGGAACTATGGCTACACCTTC	CASSIFPRSGRNYGYTF
many	TRBJ2-5	TRBD2	TRBV7-8	TGTGCCAGCAGCTTTAGCGGGGGGAAAGAGACCCAGTACTTC	CASSFSGGKETQYF
.	TRBJ2-1	.	TRBV14	TGTGCCAGCAGCCACTACCCCGGGACCTACAATGAGCAGTTCTTC	CASSHYPGTYNEQFF
.	TRBJ2-7	.	TRBV4-1	TGCGCCAGCAGCCCCAGCACCCCCTACGAGCAGTACTTC	CASSPSTPYEQYF
many	TRBJ1-5	TRBD1	TRBV6-1	TGTGCCAGCAGTGCGAGCTCACTCACCGGGACAGTCAATCAGCCCCAGCATTTT	CASSASSLTGTVNQPQHF
.	TRBJ1-1	.	TRBV6-5	TGTGCCAGCAGTTACGGAGGGGGGAGGGAAGCTTTCTTT	CASSYGGGREAFF
.	TRBJ1-3	.	TRBV25-1	TGTGCCAGCAGTGAATTACTGGAGCGTACTGGAAACACCATATATTTT	CASSELLERTGNTIYF
many	TRBJ2-7	.	TRBV20-1	TGCAGTGCCAGGGCGGGTTCAGCCTACGAGCAGTACTTC	CSARAGSAYEQYF
.	TRBJ1-1	.	TRBV29-1	TGCAGCGTTGAAACCGGGATGAACACTGAAGCTTTCTTT	CSVETGMNTEAFF
few	TRBJ1-5	.	TRBV7-9	TGTGCCAGCAGGCATGACGGCAATCAGCCCCAGCATTTT	CASRHDGNQPQHF
many	TRBJ1-1	.	TRBV7-2	TGTGCCAGCAGCCCCTCAAGAAAGGATCACACTGAAGCTTTCTTT	CASSPSRKDHTEAFF
few	TRBJ1-2	TRBD1	TRBV5-8	TGTGCCAGCAGCCACGCAAGGACAGGGCGGGGGTATGGCTACACCTTC	CASSHARTGRGYGYTF
few	TRBJ1-1	.	TRBV19	TGTGCCAGTAGTATAGTAGGGGCTGAAGCTTTCTTT	CASSIVGAEAFF
few	TRBJ2-2	TRBD2	TRBV20-1	TGCAGTGCCAGAATCCCTATGGGGGGACTAGCGGGGGTCTCCAACACCGGGGAGCTGTTTTTT	CSARIPMGGLAGVSNTGELFF
.	TRBJ1-5	.	TRBV7-9	TGTGCCACTGCAGGGTTAGGAAAGGATCAGCCCCAGCATTTT	CATAGLGKDQPQHF
.	TRBJ2-5	.	TRBV27	TGTGCCAGCAGTTTCGGGGAGGAGGAGACCCAGTACTTC	CASSFGEEETQYF
many	TRBJ1-1	.	TRBV7-8	TGTGCCAGCAGCCCGACTGACAGGATGAACACTGAAGCTTTCTTT	CASSPTDRMNTEAFF
.	TRBJ1-1	.	TRBV27	TGTGCCAGCAGTTGGGCATCCCCGAACACTGAAGCTTTCTTT	CASSWASPNTEAFF
.	TRBJ1-2	.	TRBV27	TGTGCCAGCAGGAAGACAGCCCGGTTCGGGTACACCTTC	CASRKTARFGYTF
few	TRBJ2-1	.	TRBV19	TGTGCCAGTACCCTAGGGGACCCGAGGAGGAATGAGCAGTTCTTC	CASTLGDPRRNEQFF
few	TRBJ2-2	.	TRBV7-3	TGTGCCAGCAGCCTTACCGCGGGGGCGAACGGGGAGCTGTTTTTT	CASSLTAGANGELFF
few	TRBJ2-5	TRBD2	TRBV6-1	TGTGCCAGCAGTTCTCGCCGTGGGGGGGGAGGTGGGGAGACCCAGTACTTC	CASSSRRGGGGGETQYF
.	TRBJ2-1	.	TRBV7-3	TGTGCCAGCAGTTTACAGGTATTAGCCGCGAGCTCCTACAATAAGCAGTTCTTC	CASSLQVLAASSYNKQFF
.	TRBJ2-1	TRBD1	TRBV11-2	TGTGCCAGCAGTGGGTGGCCAGGGGGCAGGGATGAGCAGTTCTTC	CASSGWPGGRDEQFF
few	TRBJ1-6	TRBD1	TRBV6-6	TGTGCCAGCAGTTACTCCCCAGGGGGACAGGGATTTCAAGCAGAATCACCCCTCCACTTT	CASSYSPGGQGFQAESPLHF
.	TRBJ2-3	TRBD2	TRBV25-1	TGTGCCAGCAGTGAATATTTTGGTCCTAGCGGGGGAGGAGATACGCAGTATTTT	CASSEYFGPSGGGDTQYF
.	TRBJ2-7	.	TRBV13	TGTGCCAGCAGCTCCGCCGCAGGGATCGAGCAGTACTTC	CASSSAAGIEQYF
.	TRBJ2-4	TRBD2	TRBV7-9	TGTGCCAGCAGCATAAATAGCGGGCTAGCCAAAAACATTCAGTACTTC	CASSINSGLAKNIQYF
.	TRBJ2-3	TRBD1	TRBV27	TGTGCCAGCAGTTCTTCTTCCAGGGGGCTTGGTGGCACAGATACGCAGTATTTT	CASSSSSRGLGGTDTQYF
few	TRBJ2-7	.	TRBV7-6	TGTGCCAGCAGCTTCCGGGACAAGAGCTCCTACGAGCAGTACTTC	CASSFRDKSSYEQYF
.	TRBJ1-1	.	TRBV19	TGTGCCAGTACCCCGGGTATTTTGGGGGAAGCTTTCTTT	CASTPGILGEAFF
many	TRBJ2-3	.	TRBV7-9	TGTGCCAGCAGCCCCACAGGGTTAGATACGCAGTATTTT	CASSPTGLDTQYF
few	TRBJ1-2	.	TRBV29-1	TGCAGCGTTGCAGGATTTGACTATGGCTACACCTTC	CSVAGFDYGYTF
few	TRBJ2-3	.	TRBV20-1	TGCAGTGCTAGAAGAGACAGACAGTCCCCAGATACGCAGTATTTT	CSARRDRQSPDTQYF
many	TRBJ1-1	TRBD1	TRBV7-9	TGTGCCAGCAGCCGACAGGGGACGAACACTGAAGCTTTCTTT	CASSRQGTNTEAFF
.	TRBJ1-1	.	TRBV4-1	TGCGCCAGCGGACCGGGACTAATGAACACTGAAGCTTTCTTT	CASGPGLMNTEAFF
few	TRBJ2-1	TRBD2	TRBV4-1	TGCGCCAGCAGCCAAGAACGACTAGCGGCCTACAATGAGCAGTTCTTC	CASSQERLAAYNEQFF
.	TRBJ2-3	TRBD1	TRBV15	TGTGCCACCAGCAGAGGGTTCAGGACAGGGACAGATACGCAGTATTTT	CATSRGFRTGTDTQYF
many	TRBJ1-2	TRBD1	TRBV7-2	TGTGCCAGCAGCCTATTTGCAGGGGGGGGAAGGGATGGCTACACCTTC	CASSLFAGGGRDGYTF
few	TRBJ2-5	.	TRBV7-9	TGTGCCAGCAGCCCCCCCGGGGGCGCGGTTCCGGAGACCCAGTACTTC	CASSPPGGAVPETQYF
few	TRBJ2-1	TRBD2	TRBV14	TGTGCCAGCAGCCAAGAAGGGACTAGCGGGGTCTACAATGAGCAGTTCTTC	CASSQEGTSGVYNEQFF
few	TRBJ1-1	.	TRBV13	TGTGCCAGCAGAACGGGGGTTGGCGAGGGATTGGGAATGAACACTGAAGCTTTCTTT	CASRTGVGEGLGMNTEAFF
.	TRBJ1-1	.	TRBV24-1	TGTGCCACCAGTGATTTGATACGACGGAAGAACACTGAAGCTTTCTTT	CATSDLIRRKNTEAFF